This T cell receptor beta chain was identified in a study of molecular identifiers for immune sequencing clone quantification. TCRdb passed the PCR reads through MiXCR, listing each CDR3 protein once. The sample shows 600,000 to 650,000 distinct CDR3 sequences, around 20% of them seen only once. This clonotype appeared many times. V was shortened by 3 bases and J by 6 bases, with 10 bases between the two germline ends. The CDR3 has 12 amino acids. The germline CDR1 and CDR2 sequences are SQVTM and ANQGSEA. The clonotype originates from a human donor in good health. Some libraries in this study had Jurkat cell RNA spiked in. The chain joins TRBV29-1 to TRBJ2-3; D gene uncertain. The sequencing sample was made of naive CD8+ T cells from blood, with Jurkat cell RNA spiked in. Noted subset: FACS-sorted CD8+CD4-CCR7+CD45RA+ naive T cells. CDR3 loop: CSVDFGGDTQYF. The CDR3 nucleotides are TGCAGCGTTGATTTCGGTGGGGATACGCAGTATTTT.